This paragraph covers one T cell receptor beta chain sequence. Its antigen remains unknown. Clones were read by immunoSEQ multiplex PCR, and TCRdb kept only the in-frame ones, dropping some. This repertoire shows under 40,000 clones, roughly 77% found once; its top ten account for 0.9% to 1.2%. This CDR3 spans 16 amino acids. V was trimmed by 1 base and J by 8 bases, leaving 15 bases between them. From germline, CDR1 is MNHEY and CDR2 SMNVEV (reference sequence). The data belong to a study of T cells in narcolepsy. The study, taken as a whole, reports: Autoreactive clonotypes reportedly recurred in blood of same and different patients, not controls. Some memory CD4+ repertoires had no autoreactive clone sequences. Same-patient CSF and blood CD4+ T cell clonotypes included HCRT-specific and TRIB2-specific autoreactive ones.

The sample was CD45RA- memory CD4+ T cells from PBMCs. The sequence came from a human donor with narcolepsy. V gene TRBV27 combines with J gene TRBJ1-6; D ambiguous. The CDR3 loop is CASSLFQRVSDSPLHF. DNA of the CDR3: TGTGCCAGCAGTTTATTCCAACGAGTGAGCGATTCACCCCTCCACTTT.